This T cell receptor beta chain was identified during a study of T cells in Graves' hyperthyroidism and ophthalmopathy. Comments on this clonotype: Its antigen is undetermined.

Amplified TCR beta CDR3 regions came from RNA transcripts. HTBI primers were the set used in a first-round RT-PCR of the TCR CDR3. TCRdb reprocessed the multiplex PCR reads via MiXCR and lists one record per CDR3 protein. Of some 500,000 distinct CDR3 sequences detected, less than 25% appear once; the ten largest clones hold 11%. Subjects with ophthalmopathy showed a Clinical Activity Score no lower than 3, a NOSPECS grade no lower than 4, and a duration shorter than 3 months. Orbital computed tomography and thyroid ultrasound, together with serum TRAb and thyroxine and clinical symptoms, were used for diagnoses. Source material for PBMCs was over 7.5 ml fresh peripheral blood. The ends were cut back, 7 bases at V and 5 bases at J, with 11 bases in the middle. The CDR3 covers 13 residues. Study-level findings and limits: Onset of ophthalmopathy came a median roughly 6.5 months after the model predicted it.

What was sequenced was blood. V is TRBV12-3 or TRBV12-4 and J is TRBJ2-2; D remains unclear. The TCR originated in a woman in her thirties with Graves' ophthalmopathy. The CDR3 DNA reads TGTGCCAGCAACCTACCGAGGACCGGGGAGCTGTTTTTT. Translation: CASNLPRTGELFF.